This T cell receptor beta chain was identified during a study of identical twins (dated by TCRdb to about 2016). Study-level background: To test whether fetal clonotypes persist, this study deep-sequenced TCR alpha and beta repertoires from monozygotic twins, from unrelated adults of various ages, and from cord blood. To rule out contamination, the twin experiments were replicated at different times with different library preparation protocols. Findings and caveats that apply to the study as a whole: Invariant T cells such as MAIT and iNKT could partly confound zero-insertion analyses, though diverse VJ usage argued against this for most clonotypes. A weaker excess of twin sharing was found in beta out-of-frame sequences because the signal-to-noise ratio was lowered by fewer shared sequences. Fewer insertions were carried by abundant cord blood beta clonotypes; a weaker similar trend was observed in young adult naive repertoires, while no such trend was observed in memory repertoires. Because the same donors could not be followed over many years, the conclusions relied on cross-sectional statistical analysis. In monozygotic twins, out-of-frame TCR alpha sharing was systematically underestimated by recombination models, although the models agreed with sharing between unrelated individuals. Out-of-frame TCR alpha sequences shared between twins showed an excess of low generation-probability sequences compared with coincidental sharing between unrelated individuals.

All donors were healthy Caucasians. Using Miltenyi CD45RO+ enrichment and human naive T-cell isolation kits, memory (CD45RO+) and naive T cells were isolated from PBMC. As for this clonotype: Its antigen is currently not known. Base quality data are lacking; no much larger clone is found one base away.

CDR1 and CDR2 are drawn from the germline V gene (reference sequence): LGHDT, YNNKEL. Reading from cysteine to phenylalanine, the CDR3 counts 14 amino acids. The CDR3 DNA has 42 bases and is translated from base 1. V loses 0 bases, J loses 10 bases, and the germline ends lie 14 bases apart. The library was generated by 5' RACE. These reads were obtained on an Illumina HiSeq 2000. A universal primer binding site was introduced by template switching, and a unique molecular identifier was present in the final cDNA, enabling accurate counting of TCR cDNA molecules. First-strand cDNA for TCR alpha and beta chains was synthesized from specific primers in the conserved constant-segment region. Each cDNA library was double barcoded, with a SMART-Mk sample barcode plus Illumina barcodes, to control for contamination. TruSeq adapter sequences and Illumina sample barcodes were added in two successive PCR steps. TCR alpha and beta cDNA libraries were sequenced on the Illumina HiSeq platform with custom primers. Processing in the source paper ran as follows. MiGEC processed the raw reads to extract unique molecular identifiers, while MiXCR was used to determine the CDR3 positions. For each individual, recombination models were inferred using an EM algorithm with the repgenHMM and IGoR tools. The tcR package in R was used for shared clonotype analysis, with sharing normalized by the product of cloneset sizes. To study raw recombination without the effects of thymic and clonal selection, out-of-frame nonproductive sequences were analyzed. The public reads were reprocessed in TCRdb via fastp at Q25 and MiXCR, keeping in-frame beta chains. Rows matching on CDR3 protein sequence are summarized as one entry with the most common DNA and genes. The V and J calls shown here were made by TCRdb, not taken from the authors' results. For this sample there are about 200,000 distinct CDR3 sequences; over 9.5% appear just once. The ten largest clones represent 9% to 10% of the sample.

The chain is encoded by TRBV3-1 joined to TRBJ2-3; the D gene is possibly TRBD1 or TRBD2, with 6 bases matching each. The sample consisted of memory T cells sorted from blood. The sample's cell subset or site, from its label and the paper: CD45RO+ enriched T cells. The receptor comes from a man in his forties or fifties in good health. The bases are TGTGCCAGCAGCCAAGATCAAGGGGGGCGCGCGCAGTATTTT. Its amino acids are CASSQDQGGRAQYF.